This entry lists 10 T cell receptor beta chains sequenced from one sample in a study of chemoradiotherapy in HPV16-positive cancers (dated by TCRdb to between 2022 and 2023). Library creation used the immunoSEQ multiplex PCR assay. The clones in this table, taken by TCRdb from immuneACCESS, are in-frame only. Not every clone is retained; where verified, under half of the shortfall comes from an unresolved V gene, and the cause of the rest is unknown. The sample contains some 17,000 clones, roughly 90% of them found a single time. The biggest ten clones account for 13% to 15% of the sample. The input for sequencing was blood, taken from a patient who underwent chemoradiotherapy. These receptors came from a human donor with HPV-associated anogenital cancer.

The CDR3 reads CASIPPSRYSEQYV. In DNA, the CDR3 is TGTGCCAGTATTCCCCCGTCTCGCTACTCCGAGCAGTACGTC. The J gene is TRBJ2-7, the V gene TRBV19, with D unresolved. Per the germline V gene, CDR1 is LNHDA and CDR2 is SQIVND (reference sequence). The CDR3 consists of 14 residues. The V end lost 7 bases, the J end lost 6 bases, and 19 bases lay between the germline ends.

The gene calls are TRBV14 and TRBJ2-7; perhaps TRBD2 as D (6 bases). Germline-derived CDR1 and CDR2 are SGHDN and FVKESK. The CDR3 covers 14 residues. V lost 1 base and J 3 bases, leaving 10 bases between the germline ends. The CDR3 DNA sequence: TGTGCCAGCAGCCAAGGTGGGACTCTCTACGAGCAGTACTTC. It yields the protein CASSQGGTLYEQYF.

The V gene is TRBV19, the J gene TRBJ1-1; no firm D call. Germline assignment: CDR1 LNHDA and CDR2 SQIVND (reference sequence). V was clipped by 3 bases and J by 0 bases, with 17 bases between them. The CDR3 spans 17 residues. The CDR3 region is CASSIRTSGPLNTEAFF. In DNA, the CDR3 is TGTGCCAGTAGTATTAGGACTTCCGGGCCGTTGAACACTGAAGCTTTCTTT.

The rearrangement joins TRBV5-1 to TRBJ2-2; a weak D match, TRBD1 (6 bases). V was shortened by 4 bases and J by 5 bases, with 9 bases between the two germline ends. Germline assignment: CDR1 SGHRS and CDR2 YFSETQ. The CDR3 spans 13 residues. In DNA, the CDR3 is TGCGCCAGCAGCGAAGGGGGTACCGGGGAGCTGTTTTTT. This encodes CASSEGGTGELFF.

The chain combines TRBV4-1 with TRBJ2-3; 7 nucleotides agree with TRBD2. The CDR3 loop spans 15 amino acids. CDR1 and CDR2 (germline): MGHRA, YSYEKL. V was pared by 3 bases and J by 4 bases, with 7 bases of the junction left unmatched. CDR3 loop: CASSQQPGGADTQYF. The CDR3 DNA sequence: TGCGCCAGCAGCCAGCAACCGGGGGGAGCAGATACGCAGTATTTT.

The chain is built from TRBV4-1 and TRBJ2-7; a weak D match, TRBD1 (5 bases). Germline V CDR1 and CDR2: MGHRA, YSYEKL. The CDR3 totals 14 residues. Trimming shortened V by 2 bases and J by 3 bases, and 11 bases separated the two germline ends. CDR3 nucleotide sequence: TGCGCCAGCAGCCAAACCGCAGGGATCTACGAGCAGTACTTC. This encodes CASSQTAGIYEQYF.

V is TRBV7-2 and J is TRBJ1-1, with D unclear. V lost 5 bases to trimming and J lost 0 bases, with 1 base between them. Germline-derived CDR1 and CDR2 are SGHTA and FQGNSA. There are 11 residues in the CDR3. As DNA, the CDR3 is TGTGCCAGCAGCGTGAACACTGAAGCTTTCTTT. Translation gives CASSVNTEAFF.

CDR3 residues: CASSKLRGIGFEYGYTF. CDR3 coding DNA: TGTGCCAGCAGCAAACTGAGGGGTATCGGATTTGAGTATGGCTACACCTTC. The genes are TRBV21-1 and TRBJ1-2. TRBV21-1 is marked as a pseudogene. The CDR3 consists of 17 residues.

The V call is TRBV14, the J call TRBJ1-1; no definite D call. With 4 bases removed from V and 1 base from J, the gap between germline ends came to 13 bases. Looked up from germline, CDR1 is SGHDN and CDR2 is FVKESK. This CDR3 is 15 amino acids long. The CDR3 region has the DNA TGTGCCAGCAGCCCAAGATTCCCCGGGAACACTGAAGCTTTCTTT. It codes for CASSPRFPGNTEAFF.

V gene TRBV4-3 combines with J gene TRBJ1-2; possible D gene TRBD1, 5 bases. Trimming left V 0 bases short and J 4 bases short, with 15 bases between. Germline V gene lookup returns CDR1 LGHNA and CDR2 YSLEER. This CDR3 is built from 16 residues. The CDR3 loop is CASSQELGRHLYGYTF. The DNA for the CDR3 is TGCGCCAGCAGCCAAGAATTGGGACGGCATCTCTATGGCTACACCTTC.